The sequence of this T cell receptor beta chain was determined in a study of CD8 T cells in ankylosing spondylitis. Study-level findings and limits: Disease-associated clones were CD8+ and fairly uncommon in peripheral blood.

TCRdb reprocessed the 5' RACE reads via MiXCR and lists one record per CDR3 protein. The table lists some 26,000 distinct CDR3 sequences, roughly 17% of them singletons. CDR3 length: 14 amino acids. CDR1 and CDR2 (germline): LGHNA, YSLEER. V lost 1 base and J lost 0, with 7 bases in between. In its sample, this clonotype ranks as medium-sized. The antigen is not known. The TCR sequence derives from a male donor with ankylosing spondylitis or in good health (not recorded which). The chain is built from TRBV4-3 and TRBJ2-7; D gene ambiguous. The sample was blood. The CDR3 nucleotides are TGCGCCAGCAGCCAAGCGCTCCGCTCCTACGAGCAGTACTTC. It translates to CASSQALRSYEQYF.